This T cell receptor (beta chain) was retrieved from a study of cytomegalovirus exposure and HLA in healthy donors (dated 2017 in TCRdb). As for the study more broadly: An earlier analysis of about 530 of the donors reported 276 Gb of sequence data and 117 million unique TCR beta sequences obtained from 150 million to 200 million T cells. Both class I and class II loci were covered by HLA typing, at four-digit resolution. Donor age, sex, ethnicity and CMV serostatus were compiled together with the repertoire data. An earlier analysis of some 500 of the donors used high-throughput TCR beta sequencing to judge whether each TCR beta V gene segment behaved as functional or pseudogenic. High-throughput TCR immunosequencing, statistical association of individual TCRs with disease status, and machine learning were combined to predict cytomegalovirus infection status. Of the 350 to 450 genotyped donors, 80% to 90% were placed in the genetic ancestry cluster associated with self-reported Caucasian donors. The study used immunosequencing to profile the T cell repertoires of 666 subjects and linked those repertoires to cytomegalovirus serostatus. The study aimed to test whether signatures of past pathogen exposure could be identified by cataloging public T cell receptors. The later analysis used no new phenotypic data to find candidate immune exposures, relying instead on TCR beta sequences and their occurrence across donors. In addition to the first cohort of hundreds of subjects, a separate validation cohort of around 110 different subjects was used. A later analysis re-analyzed previously published TCR beta repertoires from 550 to 700 donors and added high-resolution HLA genotyping to study TCR occurrence patterns. A handful of DR-DQ haplotypes were handled as single units for association and clustering because linkage in the cohort was strong. Across roughly 420 genotyped donors of the cohort, an average of roughly 230,000 unique TCR beta nucleotide sequences per donor were sequenced, and roughly 17% of those sequences were non-productive. Typing coverage varied by locus: roughly 629-640 donors for A, B, C, DRB1 and DQB1; under 550 for DQA1; around 610 for DPA1; some 470 for DPB1. Approximately 310 gigabases of sequencing data and approximately 91 million unique TCR sequences made up an early release that covered over 550 HLA-typed donors. All discovery cohort repertoires had been generated on a single sequencing platform. A later genetic analysis took genome-wide SNP genotypes for about 65% of the 666 donors and used that subset as a discovery cohort.

The cohort comprised fewer than 700 healthy bone marrow donors. At the time of sampling, every cohort member was nominally healthy, though immune exposures that went unrecorded were likely present. The donor tested CMV seronegative and was one of the 352 seronegative cohort members. A peripheral blood sample was collected from each donor, and TCR beta sequencing was performed on peripheral blood mononuclear cells. Genomic DNA extraction from the blood cell samples was performed with the Qiagen DNeasy Blood Extraction Kit. The library came from the immunoSEQ multiplex PCR assay. For the multiplex PCR, a mixture combining 60 forward primers for TCR Vbeta segments and 13 reverse primers for TCR Jbeta segments was used. The CDR3 region of rearranged TCR beta genes was amplified from genomic DNA by a multiplex PCR assay. Amplified TCR beta libraries were sequenced as 87-base-pair reads on the Illumina HiSeq System. Under the source paper's analysis protocol: A later analysis tallied around 82 million unique TCR beta chains across the 666 repertoires, and approximately 12 million of those chains were shared by two or more donors. Raw reads were error-corrected and collapsed into unique sequences with a nearest-neighbor algorithm that merged closely related sequences to remove PCR and sequencing errors. To assign V, D and J gene segments, CDR3 sequences were aligned to IMGT reference sequences. Each retained sequence needed at least a six-nucleotide match to both a V gene segment and a J gene segment. A rearrangement was called productive if the CDR3 had no stop codons and remained in frame with V and J, and every other rearrangement was called non-productive. CDR3 was defined by IMGT convention, running from the second conserved V-encoded cysteine to the conserved J-encoded phenylalanine. In an earlier analysis of 550 to 650 of the donors, sequences lacking an unambiguous match to a single V gene segment were excluded. An earlier analysis of 450 to 650 of the donors called V segments functional above 56.7% productive rearrangements and segregating when the between-donor standard deviation exceeded 5%. To diagnose cytomegalovirus status from the catalog of TCR beta chain sequences, a statistical classification framework was built. A later analysis assigned V and J genes by comparing TCR nucleotide sequences with IMGT/GENE-DB human TR gene sequences. Using the TCRdist pipeline, a later analysis assigned CDR3 sequences along with most-parsimonious VDJ recombination scenarios. In a later analysis, each TCR beta chain was defined by its CDR3 amino acid sequence together with its V-gene family, and reads without a unique V-gene family were excluded. To address suspected cross-contamination and a sequencing artifact, a later analysis removed roughly 640 highly shared, low-generation-probability nucleotide sequences. In a later analysis, a clonal expansion index was calculated for each public chain from normalized within-repertoire ranks of inferred template counts. In a later analysis, generation probabilities were computed with a VDJ recombination model fitted to out-of-frame rearrangements, and the resulting probabilities were checked against IGoR. A later analysis scored TCR-TCR, TCR-HLA and TCR-CMV co-occurrence with hypergeometric tests, applying a repertoire-size bias correction to TCR pairs. A later analysis estimated false discovery rates by permuting HLA or CMV assignments 20 times. In a later analysis, co-occurring TCRs were grouped with DBSCAN, and TCRdist sequence similarity was added when clustering was performed within HLA-allele-positive subsets. Repertoires with fewer than 30,000 or more than 120,000 public chains were left out of co-occurrence clustering, as were several repertoires with anomalous nucleotide sharing. The table comes from immuneACCESS by way of TCRdb, which keeps in-frame sequences with V and J called. Part of the clones is missing from these tables; in studies checked, under half for an unresolved V gene and the rest for unknown reasons. For V, J and clone size, that table is used; D and trimming come from the DNA. Here the sample has some 150,000 clones; 79% occur a single time. Under 2.5% of the sample rests with the top ten.

A note on this clone: Its antigen specificity is not known. The input lacks base qualities; no much larger clone sits a single base away.

Trimming removed 7 bases from V and 11 bases from J; the gene matches leave 7 bases unexplained. The CDR3 contains 11 residues, cysteine and phenylalanine counted. Just the 33-base CDR3 DNA is kept, in frame starting at base 1. The germline V gene (reference sequence) gives CDR1 as DFQATT and CDR2 as SNEGSKA. Paper-wide results and their limitations: In a later analysis, HLA-associated TCR beta chains were found to be more clonally expanded and to have lower generation probabilities than equally common non-associated chains. In a later genetic analysis, fewer N-insertions in productive TCRs were reported among donors in an Asian-associated ancestry cluster than the 666-donor mean. The authors suggested that the approach could potentially be extended to other disease states and immunological phenotypes. According to a later analysis, most CMV-associated TCR beta chains appeared to be HLA-restricted, and the HLA associations seemed to be driven largely by CMV exposure. Linkage disequilibrium might explain the correlated functional status among segregating V segments, but an unknown experimental factor could not be excluded. Across donors, most TCR sequences were observed very rarely, whereas some public TCRs were present in many individuals. A later genetic analysis associated a missense DCLRE1C variant with V-gene and J-gene trimming of TCR beta chains, and an independent cohort replicated the association. The classifier was reported to diagnose cytomegalovirus status with high specificity and sensitivity in both the original cohort and the validation cohort. A few of the identified cytomegalovirus-associated TCR beta chains were confirmed in vitro to be specific for cytomegalovirus antigens. According to a later analysis, TCR association rates differed among HLA loci, with DRB1 alleles showing the most associated TCRs and HLA-C alleles showing the fewest. The sequencing pipeline was judged likely to have produced a cluster of highly shared sequence variants as a technical artifact. A further reported finding was that TCR beta sequences accurately predicted the HLA-A and HLA-B alleles for most subjects in the first cohort. HLA typing was unavailable for some donors at each locus, so association tests used only the typed subset. Several of the top co-occurrence clusters appeared to be linked to parvovirus B19, influenza, CMV and Epstein-Barr virus, according to a later analysis. This cohort had only TCR beta chains sequenced, and the lack of alpha or paired-chain data limited which features could be detected. Strong co-occurrence of HLA alleles, especially DR and DQ, made assigning TCR associations to individual alleles difficult. A later analysis associated 16,951 TCR beta sequences with specific HLA alleles at a false discovery rate of 0.05. A total of 150 or so TCR beta chains were listed by the study as associated with cytomegalovirus. Some IMGT-functional V segments, including TRBV6-2 and TRBV6-3, could not be told apart with the 87-base-pair reads, so those segments were excluded. CMV serostatus was the only immune exposure information available for the cohort. Approximately 18 rarely observed V segments, including chromosome 9 orphons, were excluded from the earlier analysis of about 610 of the donors because counts were too low. In an earlier analysis of about 600 of the donors, most TCR beta V segments appeared in productive rearrangements about 87% or about 30% of the time, broadly matching IMGT annotations. The presence/absence analyses assumed that sequencing depth was roughly uniform across donors, and that assumption may not be true.

The TCR sequence derives from a man in his forties or fifties in good health and CMV-seronegative. Input material: PBMCs. Rearrangement joined TRBV20-1 to TRBJ2-5, with 10 middle bases fitting TRBD2. The sequence in DNA is TGCAGTGTAAGAGCGGGGGGGGAGCAGTACTTC. Protein translation: CSVRAGGEQYF.